Shown below are 15 T cell receptor beta chains from a single sample sequenced in a study of blood T cell repertoires in COVID-19. Method: immunoSEQ multiplex PCR; TCRdb's copy keeps in-frame clones and lacks some. The data show some 400,000 clones, around 87% seen once. The material sequenced was peripheral blood. The receptors come from a woman aged 55-69 years with COVID-19, enrolled during active disease.

This clone was observed once. V is TRBV10-3 and J is TRBJ1-1; D is perhaps TRBD1 (6 bases). Trimming took 10 bases from V and 4 from J, leaving 13 bases between them. This CDR3 region has 12 residues. Germline assignment: CDR1 ENHRY and CDR2 SYGVKD. The CDR3 sequence is CATRTDPTEAFF. For the CDR3, the DNA is TGTGCCACCAGGACAGATCCCACTGAAGCTTTCTTT.

The table lists this clone with a few counts. This rearrangement joins TRBV2 to TRBJ1-1; D is uncertain. V was trimmed by 7 bases and J by 2 bases, leaving 11 bases between them. CDR3 length equals 13 residues. Germline V gene sequence: CDR1 SNHLY, CDR2 FYNNEI. In nucleotides, the CDR3 is TGTGCCAGCACCAACCGGGGAAACACTGAAGCTTTCTTT. This gives the protein CASTNRGNTEAFF.

The V and J genes are TRBV27 and TRBJ1-6; no clear D. Germline CDR1 is MNHEY and CDR2 is SMNVEV (reference sequence). The CDR3 has 14 amino acids. Trimming stripped 8 bases from V and 6 bases from J, with 14 bases between. CDR3 coding DNA: TGTGCCAGCGGAAGCGTGGGGAGTAATTCACCCCTCCACTTT. Translating it yields CASGSVGSNSPLHF.

The chain is built from TRBV15 and TRBJ2-7, with D uncertain. The CDR3 runs 16 residues. Trimming removed 3 bases at V and 1 base at J, with 16 bases between. Germline-derived CDR1 and CDR2 are LNHNV and YYDKDF (reference sequence). The CDR3, as DNA: TGTGCCACCAGCAGGGGTGGAGCCGACCGGTCCTACGAGCAGTACTTC. Its translation: CATSRGGADRSYEQYF. The variable domain in full, completed from reference TRBV15 and TRBJ2-7, reads DAMVIQNPRYQVTQFGKPVTLSCSQTLNHNVMYWYQQKSSQAPKLLFHYYDKDFNNEADTPDNFQSRRPNTSFCFLDIRSPGLGDTAMYLCATSRGGADRSYEQYFGPGTRLTVT.

The gene calls are TRBV7-2 and TRBJ2-7, with TRBD1 identical over 10 bases. After removal of 4 bases from V and 3 bases from J, the junction contained 3 bases not matched to a gene. This CDR3 region has 14 residues. Germline V lookup: CDR1 SGHTA, CDR2 FQGNSA. CDR3: CASSSDRGYYEQYF. The CDR3 nucleotides are TGTGCCAGCAGCTCGGACAGGGGGTACTACGAGCAGTACTTC.

This rearrangement joins TRBV2 to TRBJ2-1; possible D gene TRBD2, 5 bases. V lost 1 base and J 4 bases, leaving 8 bases between the germline ends. The germline CDR1 and CDR2 sequences are SNHLY and FYNNEI. The CDR3 sequence is 14 residues long. The CDR3 sequence: CASSEERPYNEQFF. The DNA for the CDR3 is TGTGCCAGCAGTGAAGAGCGGCCATACAATGAGCAGTTCTTC.

V and J are TRBV30 and TRBJ2-2, with 14 nucleotides matching TRBD2. Germline assignment: CDR1 GTSNPN and CDR2 SVGIG (reference sequence). CDR3 length equals 18 residues. Trimming cost V 3 bases and J 7 bases; bases outside gene matches: 13. The CDR3 DNA reads as TGTGCCTGGAGAGAGACTAGCGGGGGGGCGTTCTTAGGCGGGGAGCTGTTTTTT. Its protein product is CAWRETSGGAFLGGELFF.

The CDR3 nucleotides read TGTGCCAGTAGTACCCGGGACAGCGAGCAGTACTTC. Protein product: CASSTRDSEQYF. The rearrangement uses TRBV19 and TRBJ2-7; the match to TRBD1 covers 7 bases. Germline values: CDR1 LNHDA, CDR2 SQIVND (reference sequence). This CDR3 spans 12 amino acids. Germline trimming cut 4 bases from V and 6 bases from J; bases unmatched to any gene: 3.

This clone was recorded only once. The chain joins TRBV6-6 to TRBJ2-2; D is perhaps TRBD2 (7 bases). Trimming removed 7 bases at V and 1 base at J, with 16 bases between. Per the germline V gene, CDR1 is MNHNY and CDR2 is SVGAGI (reference sequence). CDR3 size: 16 residues. This chain's CDR3 is CASTPGGTWNTGELFF. CDR3 in DNA: TGTGCCAGCACCCCGGGGGGCACCTGGAACACCGGGGAGCTGTTTTTT.

This clone was seen repeatedly, ten times or more. The chain employs TRBV2 and TRBJ2-3; D perhaps matches TRBD1 (6 bases). Between the trimmed V and J ends, which lost 2 bases and 0 bases, there was a span of 9 bases. Germline assignment: CDR1 SNHLY and CDR2 FYNNEI. This CDR3 region has 15 residues. For the CDR3, the DNA is TGTGCCAGCAGTGAATTAGACAGGAGCACAGATACGCAGTATTTT. It codes for CASSELDRSTDTQYF.

V is TRBV21-1 and J is TRBJ2-1; TRBD2 is taken as the D call from the table, unchecked against the DNA. TRBV21-1 represents a pseudogene. CDR3 length: 13 residues. The CDR3 loop is CASWGDQDNEQFF. CDR3 bases: TGTGCCAGCTGGGGGGACCAGGACAATGAGCAGTTCTTC.

The chain uses TRBV28 and TRBJ2-7; D is perhaps TRBD2 (6 bases). The CDR3 is made up of 15 amino acids. Germline V gives CDR1 MDHEN, CDR2 SYDVKM. Trimming took 8 bases from V and 1 from J, leaving 18 bases between them. CDR3: CASLLGGATSYEQYF. The CDR3 DNA reads as TGTGCCAGCCTCCTGGGCGGGGCGACTTCCTACGAGCAGTACTTC.

This clone was recorded many times. This CDR3 is also generated by other DNA sequences in the sample. The chain carries TRBV18 and TRBJ2-5; 9 nucleotides line up with TRBD2. This CDR3 has 15 residues. V gave up 3 bases and J gave up 2 bases; unmatched junction bases: 4. Germline loops: CDR1 KGHSH, CDR2 LQKENI. CDR3 residues: CASSPQRGAQETQYF. For the CDR3, the DNA is TGTGCCAGCTCACCTCAGCGGGGGGCGCAAGAGACCCAGTACTTC.

This clone was observed a handful of times. This chain joins TRBV4-1 and TRBJ2-7, with 8 bases aligning to TRBD2. J was trimmed by 1 base and V by 1 base; bases with no gene match: 3. The CDR3 covers 15 residues. The germline V gene encodes CDR1 MGHRA and CDR2 YSYEKL. CDR3 nucleotides: TGCGCCAGCAGCCAAGCGGGGGGGCTGTCCTACGAGCAGTACTTC. It encodes CASSQAGGLSYEQYF.

The J gene is TRBJ1-5, the V gene TRBV6-1, with 8 bases aligning to TRBD1. The CDR3 is 16 residues long. With V trimmed by 1 base and J by 6 bases, 8 bases remained unmatched. The germline CDR1 and CDR2 sequences are MNHNS and SASEGT. The CDR3: CASSEVPGGNIQPQHF. The CDR3 nucleotides read TGTGCCAGCAGTGAAGTTCCAGGGGGCAATATTCAGCCCCAGCATTTT.